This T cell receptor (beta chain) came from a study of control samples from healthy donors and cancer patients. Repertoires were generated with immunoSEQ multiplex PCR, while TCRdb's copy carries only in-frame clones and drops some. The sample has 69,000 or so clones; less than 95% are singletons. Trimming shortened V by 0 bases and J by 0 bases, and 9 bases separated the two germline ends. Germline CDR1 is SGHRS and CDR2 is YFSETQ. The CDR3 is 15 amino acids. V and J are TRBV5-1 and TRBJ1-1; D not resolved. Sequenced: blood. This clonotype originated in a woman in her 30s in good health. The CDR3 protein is CASSLDSGLNTEAFF. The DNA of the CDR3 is TGCGCCAGCAGCTTGGATTCCGGGTTGAACACTGAAGCTTTCTTT.